A single sample is the source of the 20 T cell receptor beta chains below, sequenced in a study of T cells in Graves' hyperthyroidism and ophthalmopathy. Amplification yielded TCR beta CDR3 regions, with RNA transcripts as the source. The HTBI primer set served for first-round RT-PCR of the TCR CDR3. TCRdb processed the multiplex PCR reads anew with MiXCR; each CDR3 protein has one entry. The sample carries hundreds of thousands of distinct CDR3 sequences, just under 45% recorded once. Input material: peripheral blood or thyroid tissue (not recorded which). The receptors here all came from an adult man with Graves' disease, either hyperthyroidism or ophthalmopathy (not recorded which).

This clonotype was counted only a few times. The chain links TRBV2 to TRBJ2-6; 8 bases align to TRBD1. V lost 5 bases to trimming and J lost 2 bases; unmatched junction nucleotides: 2. The germline gives CDR1 SNHLY, CDR2 FYNNEI. The CDR3 loop spans 15 amino acids. The CDR3 nucleotides read TGTGCCAGCAGTATACAGGGGGCTGGGGCCAACGTCCTGACTTTC. Protein sequence: CASSIQGAGANVLTF.

The chain links TRBV29-1 to TRBJ1-2, with D tentatively TRBD1 (5 bases). Germline CDR1 is SQVTM and CDR2 is ANQGSEA. The V end was cut by 8 bases, the J end by 6 bases, with 16 bases between. The length of the CDR3 is 12 residues. For the CDR3, the DNA is TGCAGCAGTGAACAGTCACAGGATGGCTACACCTTC. Translated, it gives CSSEQSQDGYTF. Together with reference TRBV29-1 and TRBJ1-2, the CDR3 gives the full variable domain: SAVISQKPSRDICQRGTSLTIQCQVDSQVTMMFWYRQQPGQSLTLIATANQGSEATYESGFVIDKFPISRPNLTFSTLTVSNMSPEDSSIYLCSSEQSQDGYTFGSGTRLTVV.

A word on this clonotype: The germline gene is not matched at one end of the junction; a read error may be the cause. The chain combines TRBV2 with TRBJ1-4; 7 bases match TRBD1. The germline CDR1 and CDR2 sequences are SNHLY and FYNNEI. The CDR3 spans 14 residues. The CDR3: CAISEGGAEKKLFF. CDR3 in DNA: TGTGCCATCAGTGAAGGGGGCGCGGAGAAAAAACTGTTTTTT.

This clonotype was observed a few times. The chain carries TRBV7-9 and TRBJ1-3, with D possibly being TRBD1 (6 bases). Germline-derived CDR1 and CDR2 are SEHNR and FQNEAQ (reference sequence). This CDR3 is 16 amino acids long. V was shortened by 2 bases and J by 1 base, with 12 bases between the two germline ends. The CDR3 sequence is CASSLKQGRSGNTIYF. The DNA of the CDR3 is TGTGCCAGCAGCTTAAAACAGGGTCGGTCTGGAAACACCATATATTTT.

The chain joins TRBV20-1 to TRBJ2-5; 8 bases align to TRBD1. V shed 4 bases and J 1 base; nucleotides not matched to a gene: 11. Germline CDR1 is DFQATT and CDR2 is SNEGSKA (reference sequence). CDR3 length: 16 residues. The CDR3 region is CSAMDPGQVIQETQYF. The CDR3, as DNA: TGCAGTGCTATGGACCCGGGACAGGTGATCCAAGAGACCCAGTACTTC.

Of note for this clonotype: Likely a read error: the CDR3 ends without its conserved phenylalanine or tryptophan. The limits of the CDR3 on the DNA are not certain, so only TCRdb's listed CDR3 is given. The V gene is TRBV20-1, the J gene TRBJ2-7; TRBD1 was called by the table and not checked on the DNA. The germline gives CDR1 DFQATT, CDR2 SNEGSKA (reference sequence). The length of the CDR3 is 10 amino acids, counting both ends. This CDR3 reads CSLTGSVLDY.

Ten or more counts support this clonotype. This sequence joins TRBV12-3 or TRBV12-4 and TRBJ1-5; D may be TRBD1 (5 bases). The V and J ends lost 5 bases and 7 bases respectively, with 12 bases between them. This CDR3 region has 13 residues. In nucleotides, the CDR3 is TGTGCCAGCAGTCAGCAGGGATTGCAGCCCCAGCATTTT. Protein product: CASSQQGLQPQHF.

For the CDR3, the DNA is TGTGCCATCAGGGACGGAAAACAGGGGACGATCCAGGAGACCCAGTACTTC. It is translated as CAIRDGKQGTIQETQYF. V is TRBV10-3 and J is TRBJ2-5; 7 nucleotides line up with TRBD1. The germline V gene has CDR1 ENHRY and CDR2 SYGVKD. V lost 6 bases to trimming and J lost 5 bases; unmatched junction nucleotides: 18. The CDR3 spans 17 residues.

The chain combines TRBV7-9 with TRBJ2-2; D is undetermined. CDR1 and CDR2 from the germline V gene are SEHNR and FQNEAQ (reference sequence). V gave up 5 bases and J gave up 1 base, with 17 bases separating them. The CDR3 covers 17 residues. CDR3 nucleotide sequence: TGTGCCAGCAGCCGCCTCAACGGAGCTATGAACACCGGGGAGCTGTTTTTT. Its protein product is CASSRLNGAMNTGELFF.

This chain joins TRBV7-2 and TRBJ1-5, with 11 bases aligning to TRBD1. There are 19 residues in the CDR3. The V gene's germline CDR1 is SGHTA and CDR2 FQGNSA. After removal of 5 bases from V and 0 bases from J, the junction contained 12 bases not matched to a gene. The CDR3 loop reads CASSHTRDRGGYSNQPQHF. CDR3 DNA: TGTGCCAGCAGCCACACCCGGGACAGGGGGGGATATAGCAATCAGCCCCAGCATTTT.

The chain joins TRBV7-9 to TRBJ2-7; possible D gene TRBD1, 6 bases. Judging by the DNA end, TRBJ1-2 fits better; the J call may be wrong. Germline V CDR1 and CDR2: SEHNR, FQNEAQ (reference sequence). The CDR3 spans 14 residues. CDR3: CASSVGAGRYGYTF. CDR3 DNA: TGTGCCAGCAGCGTGGGGGCGGGTCGCTATGGCTACACCTTC.

This clonotype was picked up many times. The chain joins TRBV25-1 to TRBJ2-7; the D is unclear. Germline V gene data show CDR1 as MGHDK and CDR2 as SYGVNS. V lost 6 bases and J lost 0, with 9 bases in between. The CDR3 covers 13 residues. The CDR3 loop reads CASSPLYSYEQYF. CDR3 in DNA: TGTGCCAGCAGCCCCCTGTACTCCTACGAGCAGTACTTC.

Many counts were recorded for this clonotype. This chain joins TRBV7-8 and TRBJ1-2; 7 bases agree with TRBD1. The CDR3 length is 14 residues. The germline gives CDR1 SGHVS, CDR2 FQNEAQ. Unmatched junction bases numbered 5, after V lost 5 bases and J lost 2 bases. As DNA, the CDR3 is TGTGCCAGCAGCGCTATGACAGGGAACTATGGCTACACCTTC. Translating it yields CASSAMTGNYGYTF.

The gene calls are TRBV11-2 and TRBJ1-5, with D possibly called TRBD1 or TRBD2 (5 bases each). TRBJ2-5 matches the DNA end more closely, so the J call is doubtful. Germline loops: CDR1 SGHAT, CDR2 FQNNGV. CDR3 size: 16 residues. CDR3 region: CASSLDRGPSNQPQYF. The CDR3 DNA is TGTGCCAGCAGCTTAGATCGGGGACCGAGCAATCAGCCCCAGTACTTC.

This clonotype was counted many times. The CDR3 protein is CASSEGRGYTF. The CDR3 coding sequence is TGTGCCAGCAGTGAAGGTAGAGGCTACACCTTC. J is TRBJ1-2 and V is TRBV25-1, with D unresolved. V was cut by 2 bases and J by 8 bases, with 6 bases left in between. This CDR3 is built from 11 residues. Germline CDR1 MGHDK, CDR2 SYGVNS.

The chain is built from TRBV9 and TRBJ2-5; TRBD1 agrees at 8 bases. There are 14 residues in the CDR3. CDR1 and CDR2 (germline): SGDLS, YYNGEE. Germline trimming cut 4 bases from V and 5 bases from J; bases unmatched to any gene: 7. The CDR3, as DNA: TGTGCCAGCAGCCCACGGACAGGGTACGAGACCCAGTACTTC. It codes for CASSPRTGYETQYF.

Notes on this clonotype: A much larger clone lies one base from this, so it may be a read error. The chain is built from TRBV29-1 and TRBJ1-2, with D maybe TRBD1 (5 bases). The CDR3 has 13 amino acids. CDR1 and CDR2 (germline): SQVTM, ANQGSEA. Trimming took off 8 bases at V and 6 bases at J, with 19 bases between the two ends. The CDR3 loop reads CSLGWGKADGYTF. The CDR3 coding sequence is TGCAGCTTGGGGTGGGGCAAGGCGGATGGCTACACCTTC. The variable domain in full, completed from reference TRBV29-1 and TRBJ1-2, reads SAVISQKPSRDICQRGTSLTIQCQVDSQVTMMFWYRQQPGQSLTLIATANQGSEATYESGFVIDKFPISRPNLTFSTLTVSNMSPEDSSIYLCSLGWGKADGYTFGSGTRLTVV.

V usage is TRBV9 and J usage is TRBJ1-1; D gene ambiguous. The CDR3 loop spans 15 amino acids. Germline CDR1 is SGDLS and CDR2 is YYNGEE. Trimming stripped 3 bases from V and 0 bases from J, with 12 bases between. CDR3 coding DNA: TGTGCCAGCAGCGGAGGGCCGGTACTGAACACTGAAGCTTTCTTT. Encoded protein: CASSGGPVLNTEAFF.

This clonotype was detected a few times. The junction shows a germline mismatch at one end, possibly a read error. This sequence joins TRBV20-1 and TRBJ1-5, with D maybe TRBD1 (5 bases). Germline V gives CDR1 DFQATT, CDR2 SNEGSKA (reference sequence). The CDR3 extends over 14 amino acids. CDR3 sequence: CSTSPGAANQPQHF. The CDR3 DNA follows: TGCAGTACTAGTCCTGGGGCGGCCAATCAGCCCCAGCATTTT.

The chain employs TRBV15 and TRBJ1-6, with D perhaps TRBD1 (6 bases). CDR3 length equals 14 residues. Germline CDR1 is LNHNV and CDR2 is YYDKDF (reference sequence). V lost 3 bases to trimming and J lost 4 bases, with 7 bases between them. This chain's CDR3 is CATSSTGYNSPLHF. In nucleotides, the CDR3 is TGTGCCACCAGCAGCACAGGGTATAATTCACCCCTCCACTTT. The full variable domain, with the rest looked up from reference TRBV15 and TRBJ1-6, is DAMVIQNPRYQVTQFGKPVTLSCSQTLNHNVMYWYQQKSSQAPKLLFHYYDKDFNNEADTPDNFQSRRPNTSFCFLDIRSPGLGDTAMYLCATSSTGYNSPLHFGNGTRLTVT.